These 3 T cell receptor beta chains were all obtained from the same sample, sequenced in a study of cytomegalovirus exposure and HLA in healthy donors. The primer mix had 60 Vbeta and 13 Jbeta primers. TCRdb keeps only in-frame clones here, not all; method: immunoSEQ multiplex PCR. The sample table sets out roughly 120,000 clones. Material for sequencing was PBMCs. The source of these receptors is a man younger than 35 in good health and CMV-seronegative.

This sequence joins TRBV9 and TRBJ2-1, with TRBD2 matching 7 bases. Germline V gives CDR1 SGDLS, CDR2 YYNGEE. After removal of 4 bases from V and 2 bases from J, the junction contained 6 bases not matched to a gene. This CDR3 spans 15 amino acids. DNA of the CDR3: TGTGCCAGCAGCCCCGGGGGGACTACCTACAATGAGCAGTTCTTC. Translation: CASSPGGTTYNEQFF.

This chain connects TRBV28 to TRBJ2-3; a possible D gene is TRBD2 (5 bases). V lost 4 bases and J lost 3, with 11 bases in between. Per the germline V gene, CDR1 is MDHEN and CDR2 is SYDVKM. The CDR3 spans 14 residues. The CDR3 here is CASSSKAVTDTQYF. The CDR3 nucleotides are TGTGCCAGCAGTTCCAAAGCGGTGACAGATACGCAGTATTTT.

The V gene is TRBV9, the J gene TRBJ1-2, with TRBD1 as a possible D gene (5 bases). The V end lost 3 bases, the J end lost 4 bases, and 13 bases lay between the germline ends. Germline assignment: CDR1 SGDLS and CDR2 YYNGEE. The CDR3 has 14 residues. In DNA form, the CDR3 reads TGTGCCAGCAGCGCCTTTAGGGGTGCCTATGGCTACACCTTC. Translation: CASSAFRGAYGYTF.